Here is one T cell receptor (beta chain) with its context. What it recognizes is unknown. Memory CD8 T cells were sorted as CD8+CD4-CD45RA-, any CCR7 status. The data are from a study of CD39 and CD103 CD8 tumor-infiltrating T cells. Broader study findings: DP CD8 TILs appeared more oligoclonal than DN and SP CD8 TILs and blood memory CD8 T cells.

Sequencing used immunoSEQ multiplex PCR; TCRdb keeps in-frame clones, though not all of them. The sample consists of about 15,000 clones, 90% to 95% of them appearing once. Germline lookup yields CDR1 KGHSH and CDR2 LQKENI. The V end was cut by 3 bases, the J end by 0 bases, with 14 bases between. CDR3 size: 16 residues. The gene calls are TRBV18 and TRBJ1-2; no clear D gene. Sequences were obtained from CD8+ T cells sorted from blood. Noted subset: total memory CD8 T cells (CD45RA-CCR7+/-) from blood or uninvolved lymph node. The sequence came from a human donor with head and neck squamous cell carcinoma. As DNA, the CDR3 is TGTGCCAGCTCACCCTCGGCCCGAGACCCTAACTATGGCTACACCTTC. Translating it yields CASSPSARDPNYGYTF.